What follows is one T cell receptor (beta chain) and its context. Antigen: not known. This sample is part of a study of blood T cells in healthy people across ages. The CDR3 loop spans 14 amino acids. Germline V gene data show CDR1 as MNHEY and CDR2 as SVGAGI. V was cut by 6 bases and J by 1 base, with 10 bases left in between. Findings and caveats of the study: Any changes in expanded clonotypes were possibly confounded, as donor CMV status remained unknown. Unsorted PBMCs blocked a conclusive comparison of naive and antigen-experienced cells.

Combining a sample-barcoded 5' primer with a J-beta primer mix, a second PCR ran for roughly 7 to 11 cycles. TCRdb independently ran MiXCR on the 5' RACE reads; one entry per CDR3 protein. The sample includes some 1.8 million distinct CDR3 sequences, about two fifths of them seen just once. Isolation yielded PBMCs, at least 6.5 million per sample, in every case. This receptor was obtained from a human donor in good health. Sequenced input: blood. This chain connects TRBV6-5 to TRBJ1-5, with unresolved D. CDR3 coding DNA: TGTGCCAGCAGGCGACTGGGGAGCAATCAGCCCCAGCATTTT. Translating gives CASRRLGSNQPQHF.